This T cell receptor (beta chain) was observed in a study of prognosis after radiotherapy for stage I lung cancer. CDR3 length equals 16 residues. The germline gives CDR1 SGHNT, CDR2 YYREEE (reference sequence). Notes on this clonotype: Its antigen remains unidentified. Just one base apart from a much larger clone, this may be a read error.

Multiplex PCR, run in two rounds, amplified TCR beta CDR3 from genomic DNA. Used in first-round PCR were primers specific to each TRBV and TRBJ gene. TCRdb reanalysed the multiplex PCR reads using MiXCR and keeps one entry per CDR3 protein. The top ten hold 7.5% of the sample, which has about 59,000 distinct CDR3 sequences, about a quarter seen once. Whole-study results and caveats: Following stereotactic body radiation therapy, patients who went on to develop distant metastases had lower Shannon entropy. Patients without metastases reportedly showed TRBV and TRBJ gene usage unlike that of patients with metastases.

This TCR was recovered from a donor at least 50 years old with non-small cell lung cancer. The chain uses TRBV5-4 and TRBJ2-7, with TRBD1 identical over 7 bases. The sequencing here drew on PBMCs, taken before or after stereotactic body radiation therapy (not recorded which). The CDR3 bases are TGTGCCAACAGCCCGACTGCCGACAGGGCGGTGGACGAGCAGTACTTC. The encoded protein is CANSPTADRAVDEQYF.